This T cell receptor beta chain originates from a study of shared T cell receptors in the human thymus (dated by TCRdb to the early 2020s). Notes on the research overall: The study examined how self-reactive, shared T-cell receptor alpha chains are generated in the human thymus.

Libraries were prepared through the immunoSEQ multiplex PCR assay. TCRdb carries this immuneACCESS record with in-frame sequences only. Its versions omit some clonotypes, under half of them owing to an unresolved V gene in the studies checked, with the rest unexplained. In all, the sample holds roughly 560,000 clones, and 75% to 80% of those were seen once. Jointly, the top ten make up 0.013% of the sample. Per the germline V gene, ENHRY is the CDR1 and SYGVKD is the CDR2. Germline trimming amounts to 7 bases on V and 0 bases on J, with 8 as the count of junction bases outside the gene matches. The CDR3 contains 15 residues, cysteine and phenylalanine counted. Only the CDR3 DNA stays, 45 bases, in frame from base 1. Of note for this clone: Its antigen is unknown. Base-call qualities are not available, and no considerably larger clone is one nucleotide away.

This same sample was also taken into another study, of human thymus T cells. Per the second study: The donors were immunologically healthy infants in Finland who had open corrective cardiac surgery for congenital heart defects. Thymus tissue was obtained as surgical resects removed during corrective cardiac surgery. V and J gene segment usage appeared biased in both thymic and peripheral blood repertoires. Highly overlapping thymic TCR repertoires among unrelated individuals were reported in the related research. The study used under 10 infant thymus samples plus four related peripheral blood samples to characterize TCR alpha and beta repertoires. Donor ages ranging from roughly 7 to 250 days were recorded, and a handful of male and a couple of female infants were included in the cohort. After being mechanically released from the tissue, thymocytes were kept at -70 degrees C in pellets of roughly 9.5-32 million cells. A QIAsymphony instrument was used to extract genomic DNA from the frozen cell pellets. TCRB and TCRAD loci were amplified from a standardized quantity of quality-controlled genomic DNA using the immunoSEQ multiplex PCR assay. The amplicons covered the V(D)J region and were long enough to include the CDR3 and to identify the V and J genes. Amplicon sequencing was performed on an Illumina platform through the commercial immunoSEQ service. Primer bias and sequencing errors were corrected as previously described, and TCRAD and TCRB definitions were based on the IMGT database. Repertoires were analysed with immunoSEQ Analyzer 3.0 and VDJTools, covering basic statistics, V/J segment usage, diversity estimates, rarefaction and pairwise overlap. Diversity was estimated with Chao1, ChaoE, Efron-Thisted, Shannon and inverse Simpson indices, and also on datasets down-sampled to the smallest sample. Repertoire overlap was assessed by strict matching of CDR3 nucleotide sequence, V gene and J gene, and clustering was done by Jaccard-based multidimensional scaling. On average, thymus samples gave about 810,000 unique TCRB clonotypes, whereas blood samples gave about 84,000.

This receptor was identified in a boy under two years old with a congenital heart defect. Donor details come from another sample of the same person, matched by shared clones. The sequenced material came from thymocytes. The V and J segments used are TRBV10-3 and TRBJ2-7; 8 nucleotides in the junction match TRBD2. The DNA is TGTGCCATCACCAGACTAGCGTCGTACTCCTACGAGCAGTACTTC. Protein translation: CAITRLASYSYEQYF.